This TCR beta chain was sequenced during a study of glioma-infiltrating T cells after dendritic cell vaccination. The V gene's germline CDR1 is SEHNR and CDR2 FQNEAQ (reference sequence). V gave up 0 bases and J gave up 2 bases, with 8 bases separating them. The CDR3 contains 15 residues. The sample's time point: after dendritic cell vaccination, including at tumor progression/relapse. Sequencing was performed with immunoSEQ multiplex PCR; in TCRdb, only in-frame clones are kept and a portion is missing. The table includes 90,000 to 110,000 clones, around 90% detected once. The sample was blood, taken after dendritic cell vaccination. The sequence was obtained from a human donor with glioblastoma. This rearrangement joins TRBV7-9 to TRBJ1-5, with a possible D match to TRBD1 (5 bases). The CDR3: CASSLAGEGNQPQHF. The CDR3 nucleotides are TGTGCCAGCAGCTTAGCAGGGGAGGGCAATCAGCCCCAGCATTTT.